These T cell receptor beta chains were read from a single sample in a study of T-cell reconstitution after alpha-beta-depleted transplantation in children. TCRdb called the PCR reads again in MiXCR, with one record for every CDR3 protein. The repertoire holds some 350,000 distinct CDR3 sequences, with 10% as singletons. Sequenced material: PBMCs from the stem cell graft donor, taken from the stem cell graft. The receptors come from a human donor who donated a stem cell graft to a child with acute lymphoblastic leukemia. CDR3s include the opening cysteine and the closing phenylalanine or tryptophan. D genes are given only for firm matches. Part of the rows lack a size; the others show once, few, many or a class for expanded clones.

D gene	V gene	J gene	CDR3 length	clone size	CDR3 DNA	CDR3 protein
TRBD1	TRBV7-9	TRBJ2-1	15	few	TGTGCCAGCAGCCGCTACAGGGGCCTGGAGAATGAGCAGTTCTTC	CASSRYRGLENEQFF
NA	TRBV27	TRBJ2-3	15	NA	TGTGCCAGCAGTTTATCGGCAGGGGCCACAGATACGCAGTATTTT	CASSLSAGATDTQYF
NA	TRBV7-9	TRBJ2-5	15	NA	TGTGCCAGCAGCTTAATTTTTGGGACGCAAGAGACCCAGTACTTC	CASSLIFGTQETQYF
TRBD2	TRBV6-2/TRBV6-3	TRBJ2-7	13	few	TGTGCCAGTTCGACTAGCGGGAGGTACGAGCAGTACTTC	CASSTSGRYEQYF
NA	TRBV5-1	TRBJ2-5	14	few	TGCGCCAGCAGCTGGTTGGGCCGCCAAGAGACCCAGTACTTC	CASSWLGRQETQYF
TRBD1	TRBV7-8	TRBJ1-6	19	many	TGTGCCAGCAGCTTAGAAAGGACAGGGGACATTCCGGATAATTCACCCCTCCACTTT	CASSLERTGDIPDNSPLHF
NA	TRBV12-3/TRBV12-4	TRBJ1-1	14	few	TGTGCCAGCAGTTTTGGCGACAGGCCCATTGAAGCTTTCTTT	CASSFGDRPIEAFF
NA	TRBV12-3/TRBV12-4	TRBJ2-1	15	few	TGTGCCAGCAGTTTGGACGGGGCAGGACATTATGAGCAGTTCTTC	CASSLDGAGHYEQFF
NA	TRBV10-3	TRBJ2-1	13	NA	TGTGCCATCAGTGAGGACTCCTACAATGAGCAGTTCTTC	CAISEDSYNEQFF
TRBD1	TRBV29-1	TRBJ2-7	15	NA	TGCAGCGTTGGGGAAGCGACAGGGATGTACTACGAGCAGTACTTC	CSVGEATGMYYEQYF